Shown below are 18 T cell receptor beta chains from a single sample sequenced in a study of PD-L1 blockade in urothelial cancer. Time point denoted: peripheral blood 6 weeks after treatment start. Some clones are missing from TCRdb's copy, which holds only in-frame ones; the method was immunoSEQ multiplex PCR. The table includes 65,000 to 85,000 clones, approximately 90% detected once. The material sequenced was PBMCs, taken around atezolizumab (anti-PD-L1) treatment. The receptors were sampled from a woman of 80 years or more with urothelial cancer.

V usage is TRBV7-2 and J usage is TRBJ2-3, with 8 bases lining up with TRBD2. The V segment lost 7 bases and the J segment 2 bases; nucleotides outside the gene matches: 11. The CDR3 is made up of 16 amino acids. Germline V CDR1 and CDR2: SGHTA, FQGNSA. The CDR3 sequence is CASTPSGGRITDTQYF. CDR3 in DNA: TGTGCCAGCACCCCCAGTGGCGGGAGGATCACAGATACGCAGTATTTT.

CDR3 loop: CASTQGAVYGYTF. The CDR3 coding sequence is TGTGCCAGCACTCAGGGGGCTGTATATGGCTACACCTTC. V and J are TRBV28 and TRBJ1-2; 8 bases fit TRBD1. From germline, CDR1 is MDHEN and CDR2 SYDVKM. CDR3 length equals 13 residues. V lost 7 bases, J lost 5 bases, and 6 bases stayed unmatched.

The gene calls are TRBV7-3 and TRBJ2-1, with 12 bases aligning to TRBD2. Germline-derived CDR1 and CDR2 are SGHTA and FQGTGA. The CDR3 runs to 15 residues. V dropped 4 bases and J dropped 9; count of bases not matched to a gene: 7. The CDR3 bases are TGTGCCAGCAGCTCTCTAGCGGGAGGGGTTGGTGAGCAGTTCTTC. As protein: CASSSLAGGVGEQFF.

The chain employs TRBV18 and TRBJ2-7, with a weak D call TRBD1 (5 bases). Germline values: CDR1 KGHSH, CDR2 LQKENI. V lost 2 bases and J 2 bases, leaving 7 bases between the germline ends. The CDR3 covers 13 residues. The CDR3 nucleotides read TGTGCCAGCTCACCAACAGGAACCTACGAGCAGTACTTC. Encoded protein: CASSPTGTYEQYF.

The J gene is TRBJ2-1, the V gene TRBV7-9; a possible D gene is TRBD2 (5 bases). Between the trimmed V and J ends, which lost 5 bases and 4 bases, there was a span of 15 bases. CDR3 length equals 15 residues. CDR1 is SEHNR, CDR2 FQNEAQ, per germline (reference sequence). Written as DNA, the CDR3 is TGTGCCAGCAGCGTTCCGGGAACCATTTACAATGAGCAGTTCTTC. Its protein product is CASSVPGTIYNEQFF. The entire variable domain, with the rest obtained from reference TRBV7-9 and TRBJ2-1, is as follows: DTGVSQNPRHKITKRGQNVTFRCDPISEHNRLYWYRQTLGQGPEFLTYFQNEAQLEKSRLLSDRFSAERPKGSFSTLEIQRTEQGDSAMYLCASSVPGTIYNEQFFGPGTRLTVL.

Only a few counts were recorded for this clone. The chain is built from TRBV11-2 and TRBJ2-1; 10 bases are a match to TRBD2. Trimming at V came to 4 bases and at J to 4 bases, leaving 7 bases not matched to a gene. This CDR3 has 16 amino acids. In germline, CDR1 is SGHAT, CDR2 FQNNGV. The DNA for the CDR3 is TGTGCCAGCAGCTCCACACTAGCGGGGCGTTACAATGAGCAGTTCTTC. It is translated as CASSSTLAGRYNEQFF. Combining the CDR3 with reference TRBV11-2 and TRBJ2-1 gives the whole variable domain EAGVAQSPRYKIIEKRQSVAFWCNPISGHATLYWYQQILGQGPKLLIQFQNNGVVDDSQLPKDRFSAERLKGVDSTLKIQPAKLEDSAVYLCASSSTLAGRYNEQFFGPGTRLTVL.

The chain employs TRBV6-1 and TRBJ2-2, with D perhaps matching TRBD2 (6 bases). V lost 3 bases to trimming and J lost 7 bases, with 15 bases between them. The CDR3 consists of 15 residues. In germline, CDR1 is MNHNS, CDR2 SASEGT. As DNA, the CDR3 is TGTGCCAGCAGTGACTCTATCGGGAGTATCGGGGAGCTGTTTTTT. Encoded protein: CASSDSIGSIGELFF.

The chain couples TRBV10-2 to TRBJ2-7; 11 nucleotides align to TRBD1. The CDR3 has 16 amino acids. Germline V gives CDR1 WSHSY, CDR2 SAAADI. Trimming took 6 bases from V and 5 from J; bases not matched to a gene: 12. The CDR3 region is CASSTTDRGRVNEQYF. CDR3 DNA sequence: TGCGCCAGCAGCACCACGGACAGGGGGCGAGTAAACGAGCAGTACTTC.

This clone appeared once. This sequence joins TRBV9 and TRBJ2-6; D is unclear. Trimming removed 5 bases at V and 0 bases at J, with 12 bases between. From germline, CDR1 is SGDLS and CDR2 YYNGEE. The CDR3 contains 16 residues. The CDR3 spells CASSRSSGSGANVLTF. CDR3 in DNA: TGTGCCAGCAGTCGTAGTTCAGGCTCTGGGGCCAACGTCCTGACTTTC.

The gene calls are TRBV5-4 and TRBJ1-1; D is possibly TRBD1 (5 bases). This CDR3 is 16 amino acids long. V dropped 4 bases and J dropped 4 bases, with 20 bases sitting between them. Germline CDR1 is SGHNT and CDR2 is YYREEE (reference sequence). The CDR3 sequence is CASSPNGGILSTEAFF. The CDR3 coding sequence is TGTGCCAGCAGCCCGAATGGGGGGATATTAAGCACTGAAGCTTTCTTT.

The gene calls are TRBV27 and TRBJ2-3, with D hard to call. CDR1 and CDR2 from the germline V gene are MNHEY and SMNVEV (reference sequence). This CDR3 is 12 amino acids long. Trimming took 6 bases from V and 0 from J, leaving 4 bases between them. CDR3 loop: CASRSSTDTQYF. Here the CDR3 DNA reads TGTGCCAGCAGAAGCAGCACAGATACGCAGTATTTT.

This rearrangement joins TRBV7-6 to TRBJ2-1; tentative D call: TRBD2 (5 bases). CDR1 is SGHVS, CDR2 FNYEAQ, per germline. Trimming removed 5 bases from V and 0 bases from J, with 11 bases in between. The CDR3 covers 15 residues. CDR3 bases: TGTGCCAGCAGCCGTAGCGTGAGCTCCTACAATGAGCAGTTCTTC. The encoded protein is CASSRSVSSYNEQFF.

The chain combines TRBV10-3 with TRBJ2-7; TRBD2 aligns across 7 bases. Germline V CDR1 and CDR2: ENHRY, SYGVKD. Trimming at V came to 5 bases and at J to 0 bases, leaving 7 bases not matched to a gene. This CDR3 is built from 15 residues. The CDR3 DNA follows: TGTGCCATCAGTTCGACTAGCAGGAGCTCCTACGAGCAGTACTTC. It specifies CAISSTSRSSYEQYF.

V and J are TRBV27 and TRBJ1-2, with D unclear. V lost 3 bases, J lost 0 bases, and 2 bases lay in between. Germline-derived CDR1 and CDR2 are MNHEY and SMNVEV (reference sequence). CDR3 length: 12 residues. The CDR3 nucleotides are TGTGCCAGCAGTTTCTCTAACTATGGCTACACCTTC. Protein sequence: CASSFSNYGYTF.

This chain uses TRBV28 with TRBJ2-1; 7 bases map to TRBD2. The CDR3 is 15 amino acids. Unmatched junction bases numbered 8, after V lost 8 bases and J lost 1 base. Germline V lookup: CDR1 MDHEN, CDR2 SYDVKM. The CDR3 DNA sequence: TGTGCCAGCTGGCCGGGAGGTGGGTCCTACAATGAGCAGTTCTTC. Amino acids: CASWPGGGSYNEQFF.

CDR3: CAISESSGSGNTIYF. The CDR3 nucleotides are TGTGCCATCAGTGAGTCCTCGGGCTCTGGAAACACCATATATTTT. V and J are TRBV10-3 and TRBJ1-3; D call uncertain. This CDR3 contains 15 residues. CDR1 ENHRY and CDR2 SYGVKD come from the germline V gene. Trimming cost V 0 bases and J 0 bases, with 6 bases left between them.

DNA for the CDR3: TGTGCCAGCAGTTTTTCGGCTGATGTTGGCGGGGCTGGCTACACCTTC. Translating gives CASSFSADVGGAGYTF. The rearrangement joins TRBV27 to TRBJ1-2; the D gene is possibly TRBD1 (5 bases). The V end lost 3 bases, the J end lost 7 bases, and 21 bases lay between the germline ends. The germline V gene encodes CDR1 MNHEY and CDR2 SMNVEV (reference sequence). This CDR3 region has 16 residues.

This chain joins TRBV19 and TRBJ1-5; D ambiguous. There are 12 residues in the CDR3. Per germline, CDR1 LNHDA and CDR2 SQIVND (reference sequence). Trimming pared 1 base from V and 7 bases from J, leaving 5 bases between. CDR3 nucleotide sequence: TGTGCCAGTAGTATAGTGGGCCAGCCCCAGCATTTT. Translated, it gives CASSIVGQPQHF.